These 10 T cell receptor beta chains originate from one sample sequenced in a study of cytomegalovirus exposure and HLA in healthy donors. PCR used 60 Vbeta primers and 13 Jbeta primers. The method was immunoSEQ multiplex PCR; TCRdb's version includes in-frame clones alone and lacks a portion of them. Among over 150,000 clones, under 90% were seen once, and the ten largest hold under 5%. Specimen: PBMCs. All receptors derive from a man aged 18 to 30 in good health and CMV-seronegative.

The rearrangement uses TRBV7-2 and TRBJ1-5; TRBD1 matches 9 bases. In germline, CDR1 is SGHTA, CDR2 FQGNSA. J gave up 7 bases and V 5 bases, and 3 bases lay outside the gene matches. The CDR3 covers 13 residues. The CDR3 spells CASSLDRGQPQHF. CDR3 nucleotide sequence: TGTGCCAGCAGCCTGGACAGGGGCCAGCCCCAGCATTTT.

The chain recombines TRBV5-1 with TRBJ2-1, with 7 bases identical to TRBD2. The CDR3 consists of 16 residues. V lost 0 bases and J lost 0; bases outside the gene matches: 3. CDR1 SGHRS and CDR2 YFSETQ come from the germline V gene. The CDR3: CASSLVGGSSYNEQFF. For the CDR3, the DNA is TGCGCCAGCAGCTTGGTCGGCGGGAGCTCCTACAATGAGCAGTTCTTC. The whole variable domain, filled in from reference TRBV5-1 and TRBJ2-1, reads KAGVTQTPRYLIKTRGQQVTLSCSPISGHRSVSWYQQTPGQGLQFLFEYFSETQRNKGNFPGRFSGRQFSNSRSEMNVSTLELGDSALYLCASSLVGGSSYNEQFFGPGTRLTVL.

The rearrangement links TRBV12-2 to TRBJ2-7; the table's D call, TRBD2, has no DNA check behind it. TRBV12-2 is deemed a pseudogene. The CDR3 is 14 amino acids. CDR3 nucleotides: TGTGCAAGTCGCTCGTCAAAGAGCTCCTACGAGCAGTACTTC. This codes for CASRSSKSSYEQYF.

The chain employs TRBV5-1 and TRBJ1-6; D is undetermined. Trimming stripped 8 bases from V and 8 bases from J, with 8 bases between. Germline V gives CDR1 SGHRS, CDR2 YFSETQ. The CDR3 is made up of 11 amino acids. CDR3 sequence reads: CARARYSPLHF. CDR3 bases: TGCGCCAGGGCTAGATATTCACCCCTCCACTTT.

Comment on this clone: The junction shows a germline mismatch at one end, possibly a read error. The gene calls are TRBV7-9 and TRBJ1-1, with D hard to call. CDR3 length equals 12 residues. CDR1 is SEHNR and CDR2 is FQNEAQ in the germline V gene (reference sequence). DNA for the CDR3: TGTTCCAGCAGCTCTAGACCGACCGAAGCTTTCTTT. Protein product: CSSSSRPTEAFF.

V is TRBV18 and J is TRBJ1-5; 10 bases are a match to TRBD1. V trimming: 5 bases; J trimming: 4 bases; junction bases outside the gene matches: 2. The CDR3 extends over 14 amino acids. Germline V CDR1 and CDR2: KGHSH, LQKENI. The CDR3 spells CASSGDRGNQPQHF. CDR3 DNA: TGTGCCAGCTCAGGGGACAGGGGTAATCAGCCCCAGCATTTT.

The gene calls are TRBV7-2 and TRBJ2-7; 7 positions match TRBD2. The CDR3 extends over 13 amino acids. Germline assignment: CDR1 SGHTA and CDR2 FQGNSA. The V segment lost 2 bases and the J segment 4 bases; nucleotides outside the gene matches: 2. The CDR3 DNA reads as TGTGCCAGCAGCTTATCGGGGGGTTACGAGCAGTACTTC. Protein: CASSLSGGYEQYF. Full variable domain (outside the CDR3, taken from reference TRBV7-2 and TRBJ2-7): GAGVSQSPSNKVTEKGKDVELRCDPISGHTALYWYRQSLGQGLEFLIYFQGNSAPDKSGLPSDRFSAERTGGSVSTLTIQRTQQEDSAVYLCASSLSGGYEQYFGPGTRLTVT.

J is TRBJ1-2 and V is TRBV5-4, with 7 bases lining up with TRBD1. The CDR3 is made up of 13 amino acids. Germline CDR1 and CDR2: SGHNT and YYREEE (reference sequence). Trimming removed 4 bases from V and 8 bases from J; junction bases left unmatched: 8. The CDR3 nucleotides are TGTGCCAGCAGCATGACAGGGCCTGGAGGCTACACCTTC. Translation gives CASSMTGPGGYTF.

This chain joins TRBV7-6 and TRBJ2-5; D not resolved. Germline V CDR1 and CDR2: SGHVS, FNYEAQ. The CDR3 consists of 13 residues. Trimming shortened V by 2 bases and J by 3 bases, and 7 bases separated the two germline ends. For the CDR3, the DNA is TGTGCCAGCAGCTTAAAAGAGAAAGAGACCCAGTACTTC. Translating it yields CASSLKEKETQYF.

The rearrangement links TRBV27 to TRBJ2-1, with 8 positions matching TRBD2. Trimming at V came to 6 bases and at J to 4 bases, leaving 2 bases not matched to a gene. The CDR3 contains 13 residues. The V gene's germline CDR1 is MNHEY and CDR2 SMNVEV (reference sequence). Here the CDR3 DNA reads TGTGCCAGCAGGGCTAGCGGGTACAATGAGCAGTTCTTC. As protein: CASRASGYNEQFF.